This is a list of T cell receptor beta chains from one sample in a study of blood T cell repertoires in COVID-19. TCRdb's table, derived via immunoSEQ multiplex PCR, lists solely in-frame clones and lacks some. Of about 260,000 clones in the sample, about 88% were seen once. Source material: peripheral blood. These TCRs come from a man between 60 and 70 years old who had recovered from COVID-19. The CDR3 runs from the conserved cysteine through the conserved F or W. A D gene is named only where the DNA matches it firmly. Some rows have no size entry. The others give once, few or many, or a class for an expanded clone.

size,V,D,J,CDR3,DNA
-,TRBV19,-,TRBJ2-5,CASSIGAGLETQYF,TGTGCCAGTAGTATAGGGGCAGGGTTAGAGACCCAGTACTTC
-,TRBV18,-,TRBJ2-7,CASSPLIRGGDDEQYF,TGTGCCAGCTCACCCCTAATACGTGGAGGGGACGACGAGCAGTACTTC
-,TRBV9,TRBD2,TRBJ2-3,CASGQRGGPTDTQYF,TGTGCCAGCGGCCAGCGGGGGGGCCCCACAGATACGCAGTATTTT
few,TRBV2,-,TRBJ1-5,CASSKAENSNQPQHF,TGTGCCAGCAGCAAGGCGGAAAATAGCAATCAGCCCCAGCATTTT
few,TRBV6-5,TRBD1,TRBJ1-4,CASRGQGRANEKLFF,TGTGCCAGCAGGGGACAGGGGAGGGCTAATGAAAAACTGTTTTTT
once,TRBV10-3,-,TRBJ1-2,CAISDDTGYGYTF,TGTGCCATCAGTGATGATACGGGATATGGCTACACCTTC
-,TRBV13,TRBD2,TRBJ2-3,CASSLGLAGGTDTQYF,TGTGCCAGCAGCTTGGGACTAGCGGGGGGAACAGATACGCAGTATTTT
-,TRBV18,-,TRBJ2-7,CASSPTGDSSYEQYF,TGTGCCAGCTCACCCACTGGGGACTCCTCCTACGAGCAGTACTTC
few,TRBV19,-,TRBJ1-1,CASSINRGGTEAFF,TGTGCCAGTAGTATCAATAGGGGAGGGACTGAAGCTTTCTTT
-,TRBV7-8,TRBD1,TRBJ1-2,CASSFENRGYGYTF,TGTGCCAGCAGCTTCGAGAACAGGGGCTATGGCTACACCTTC
-,TRBV13,TRBD1,TRBJ1-2,CASSARDRGRGYGYTF,TGTGCCAGCAGCGCAAGGGACAGGGGCCGGGGCTATGGCTACACCTTC
-,TRBV18,-,TRBJ2-5,CASSPSGTETQYF,TGTGCCAGCTCACCCTCGGGAACTGAGACCCAGTACTTC
-,TRBV6-5,-,TRBJ2-2,CASSTSHTGELFF,TGTGCCAGCAGTACCAGTCACACCGGGGAGCTGTTTTTT
-,TRBV19,TRBD1,TRBJ1-2,CASSPGGTGNYGYTF,TGTGCCAGTAGTCCGGGGGGGACAGGGAACTATGGCTACACCTTC
-,TRBV27,-,TRBJ1-3,CASSPLSTGFSGNTIYF,TGTGCCAGCAGTCCCCTCTCAACAGGGTTCTCTGGAAACACCATATATTTT
-,TRBV7-3,-,TRBJ2-2,CASSSPGTGELFF,TGTGCCAGCAGCTCCCCGGGCACCGGGGAGCTGTTTTTT
-,TRBV27,-,TRBJ1-1,CASSSEHSPYGREAFF,TGTGCCAGCAGTTCGGAACACTCCCCTTATGGGAGAGAAGCTTTCTTT
-,TRBV19,TRBD1,TRBJ1-1,CASSSTGGRFMNTEAFF,TGTGCCAGTAGTTCTACAGGGGGTCGATTCATGAACACTGAAGCTTTCTTT
-,TRBV6-5,-,TRBJ2-1,CASKTVQGDEQFF,TGTGCCAGCAAAACAGTCCAGGGTGATGAGCAGTTCTTC
-,TRBV9,-,TRBJ2-2,CASSAPTNRASGELFF,TGTGCCAGCAGCGCCCCTACAAACAGGGCGTCCGGGGAGCTGTTTTTT
-,TRBV3-1/TRBV3-2,-,TRBJ2-5,CASRKTTAETQYF,TGTGCCAGCCGAAAGACAACCGCGGAGACCCAGTACTTC
few,TRBV13,-,TRBJ2-6,CASSLRVSRASGANVLTF,TGTGCCAGCAGCTTAAGGGTATCGAGGGCGTCTGGGGCCAACGTCCTGACTTTC
-,TRBV24-1,-,TRBJ2-1,CATSDLLGPINEQFF,TGTGCCACCAGTGATTTGCTTGGGCCAATCAATGAGCAGTTCTTC
-,TRBV3-1/TRBV3-2,TRBD2,TRBJ2-5,CASSQVPSGLGLAGTQYF,TGTGCCAGCAGCCAGGTCCCTAGCGGCCTCGGCTTAGCTGGGACCCAGTACTTC
once,TRBV3-1/TRBV3-2,-,TRBJ1-2,CASSQPSDGGYGYTF,TGTGCCAGCAGCCAACCTTCCGACGGCGGCTATGGCTACACCTTC
-,TRBV19,TRBD1,TRBJ1-2,CASRDRGRNYGYTF,TGTGCCAGCCGGGACAGGGGGCGAAACTATGGCTACACCTTC
few,TRBV7-9,-,TRBJ2-6,CASSVSGTGANVLTF,TGTGCCAGCAGCGTTTCAGGTACTGGGGCCAACGTCCTGACTTTC
-,TRBV11-1,-,TRBJ1-1,CASSLARIAPGLNTEAFF,TGTGCCAGCAGCTTAGCGCGGATCGCCCCAGGGCTGAACACTGAAGCTTTCTTT
once,TRBV7-7,TRBD2,TRBJ2-1,CASSPRKLAGGPNNEQFF,TGTGCCAGCAGCCCCCGAAAACTAGCGGGGGGACCTAACAATGAGCAGTTCTTC
-,TRBV11-2,-,TRBJ2-3,CASSLAPRGTDTQYF,TGTGCCAGCAGCTTAGCCCCCAGGGGCACAGATACGCAGTATTTT
-,TRBV6-2/TRBV6-3,-,TRBJ1-6,CASTPGGLSPLHF,TGTGCCAGCACCCCGGGGGGTCTTTCACCCCTCCACTTT
-,TRBV20-1,TRBD1,TRBJ1-2,CTGTGNGYTF,TGCACCGGGACAGGGAATGGCTACACCTTC
-,TRBV24-1,TRBD1,TRBJ2-7,CATSDPQGAAYEQYF,TGTGCCACCAGTGATCCTCAGGGGGCGGCCTACGAGCAGTACTTC
-,TRBV9,TRBD1,TRBJ2-4,CASSVVPGTGIIQYF,TGTGCCAGCAGCGTAGTCCCCGGGACAGGGATCATTCAGTACTTC
-,TRBV5-6,TRBD1,TRBJ1-2,CASSLLSSQRDRVVYGYTF,TGTGCCAGCAGCTTGCTATCTTCCCAAAGGGACAGGGTTGTCTATGGCTACACCTTC
-,TRBV5-1,-,TRBJ2-7,CASSLGQKSSYEQYF,TGCGCCAGCAGCTTGGGACAGAAAAGCTCCTACGAGCAGTACTTC
-,TRBV28,-,TRBJ1-2,CASSTGDFQGHYGYTF,TGTGCCAGCAGTACTGGGGACTTCCAGGGTCACTATGGCTACACCTTC